The 16 T cell receptor beta chains presented below share a single source sample, sequenced in a study of T cell responses to AZD1222 COVID-19 vaccine. Sequenced by immunoSEQ multiplex PCR; TCRdb stores in-frame clones only, minus some. The sample has about 79,000 clones; approximately 90% are singletons. The source material was peripheral blood, sampled on day 0 of MenACWY control vaccination. Source of these receptors: an adult in good health.

The V call is TRBV5-1, the J call TRBJ2-2, with 8 bases lining up with TRBD1. This CDR3 has 15 amino acids. The germline gives CDR1 SGHRS, CDR2 YFSETQ. The V and J ends lost 4 bases and 6 bases, in that order; junction bases with no gene match: 8. The CDR3 nucleotides read TGCGCCAGCAGCCCTGGACAGGGATCGGCCGGGGAGCTGTTTTTT. It encodes CASSPGQGSAGELFF.

The chain recombines TRBV19 with TRBJ2-4; 11 bases align to TRBD1. Losses at the gene ends were 0 bases for V and 0 bases for J; bases not matched to a gene: 10. Per the germline V gene, CDR1 is LNHDA and CDR2 is SQIVND (reference sequence). This CDR3 comprises 20 residues. CDR3 sequence reads: CASSIDLGQGATIAKNIQYF. The CDR3 DNA sequence: TGTGCCAGTAGTATAGATCTTGGACAGGGGGCCACTATAGCCAAAAACATTCAGTACTTC.

The chain employs TRBV19 and TRBJ2-3; 8 nucleotides align to TRBD1. From germline, CDR1 is LNHDA and CDR2 SQIVND (reference sequence). Unmatched junction bases numbered 4, after V lost 6 bases and J lost 2 bases. There are 14 residues in the CDR3. The CDR3 DNA reads as TGTGCCAGTAGCACGGGACAGGCCACAGATACGCAGTATTTT. This gives the protein CASSTGQATDTQYF.

The genes are TRBV19 and TRBJ1-1, with 7 bases that match TRBD1. CDR3 size: 15 residues. V shed 7 bases, J shed 8 bases, and the junction held 16 bases outside the gene matches. CDR1 is LNHDA and CDR2 is SQIVND in the germline V gene (reference sequence). The CDR3 sequence is CASNSPAGGVSEAFF. CDR3 bases: TGTGCCAGTAATTCCCCGGCAGGGGGGGTTTCGGAAGCTTTCTTT.

The chain recombines TRBV9 with TRBJ2-7; a possible D gene is TRBD2 (6 bases). The CDR3 is made up of 15 amino acids. The V end was cut by 0 bases, the J end by 1 base, with 11 bases between. Germline V gene lookup returns CDR1 SGDLS and CDR2 YYNGEE. In DNA, the CDR3 is TGTGCCAGCAGCGTAGGGGCGGGGATATCCTACGAGCAGTACTTC. It is translated as CASSVGAGISYEQYF.

V usage is TRBV10-2 and J usage is TRBJ2-5; TRBD2 aligns across 8 bases. Germline V lookup: CDR1 WSHSY, CDR2 SAAADI. The V gene end was trimmed by 7 bases and the J gene end by 2 bases; junction bases not matched to a gene: 9. This CDR3 spans 15 amino acids. The DNA for the CDR3 is TGCGCCAGCATAAACAGCGGGGGCGTACAAGAGACCCAGTACTTC. Translation gives CASINSGGVQETQYF.

The chain joins TRBV7-6 to TRBJ2-7; 9 positions match TRBD1. V was pared by 5 bases and J by 5 bases, with 10 bases of the junction left unmatched. CDR1 and CDR2 (germline): SGHVS, FNYEAQ. The CDR3 spans 15 residues. The CDR3 is CASSEEGTGRDEQYF. DNA for the CDR3: TGTGCCAGCAGCGAAGAGGGGACAGGGAGGGACGAGCAGTACTTC.

The rearrangement uses TRBV7-2 and TRBJ1-1, with a tentative D call TRBD1 (5 bases). CDR3 length: 14 residues. Trimming stripped 0 bases from V and 4 bases from J, with 9 bases between. CDR1 SGHTA and CDR2 FQGNSA come from the germline V gene. The CDR3, as DNA: TGTGCCAGCAGCTTAGCGACGGGGGGCACTGAAGCTTTCTTT. Translating it yields CASSLATGGTEAFF.

The J gene is TRBJ1-6, the V gene TRBV6-1; D may be TRBD1 (6 bases). V was cut by 3 bases and J by 7 bases, with 10 bases left in between. This CDR3 is built from 14 residues. Germline V gene lookup returns CDR1 MNHNS and CDR2 SASEGT. DNA for the CDR3: TGTGCCAGCAGTGACCGGGACAAAAATTCACCCCTCCACTTT. This gives the protein CASSDRDKNSPLHF.

This clone has a single count. CDR3 in DNA: TGTGCCAGCAGTTCCCCAGGAGGGTTGGAGACCCAGTACTTC. This encodes CASSSPGGLETQYF. The chain couples TRBV28 to TRBJ2-5, with D perhaps TRBD2 (6 bases). Per the germline V gene, CDR1 is MDHEN and CDR2 is SYDVKM. V was trimmed by 4 bases and J by 5 bases, leaving 14 bases between them. The CDR3 contains 14 residues.

The chain links TRBV5-6 to TRBJ1-3; D is perhaps TRBD1 (5 bases). V lost 2 bases to trimming and J lost 4 bases, with 16 bases between them. The CDR3 sequence is 16 residues long. Germline CDR1 and CDR2: SGHDT and YYEEEE. Here the CDR3 reads CASSFLGTRSGNTIYF. In nucleotides, the CDR3 is TGTGCCAGCAGCTTTTTGGGGACCCGATCAGGAAACACCATATATTTT.

The chain joins TRBV2 to TRBJ1-1; a possible D gene is TRBD1 (6 bases). The germline gives CDR1 SNHLY, CDR2 FYNNEI. This CDR3 comprises 14 residues. The V gene lost 6 bases and the J gene lost 5 bases, with 16 bases spanning the gap. The CDR3 nucleotides read TGTGCCAGCAGCGTACGTGGGGGGGCGACTGAAGCTTTCTTT. Translated, it gives CASSVRGGATEAFF.

The chain uses TRBV7-2 and TRBJ2-7; D possibly corresponds to TRBD2 (5 bases). This CDR3 has 14 residues. From germline, CDR1 is SGHTA and CDR2 FQGNSA. Trimming stripped 7 bases from V and 3 bases from J, with 16 bases between. CDR3 sequence (DNA): TGTGCCAGCAACGAGGGCCCTTCGAACTACGAGCAGTACTTC. Protein product: CASNEGPSNYEQYF.

V usage is TRBV19 and J usage is TRBJ2-1; D is undetermined. The CDR3 has 14 residues. Germline V gives CDR1 LNHDA, CDR2 SQIVND (reference sequence). V was clipped by 7 bases and J by 0 bases, with 10 bases between them. CDR3 coding DNA: TGTGCCAGTATGGGCATGAGCTCCTACAATGAGCAGTTCTTC. Its protein is CASMGMSSYNEQFF.

The rearrangement joins TRBV5-1 to TRBJ2-5; a possible D gene is TRBD2 (5 bases). The CDR3 length is 12 residues. Germline V CDR1 and CDR2: SGHRS, YFSETQ. The V end lost 4 bases, the J end lost 8 bases, and 12 bases lay between the germline ends. CDR3 residues: CASSTWTSTQYF. DNA of the CDR3: TGCGCCAGCAGCACATGGACTTCTACCCAGTACTTC. The full variable domain, completed using reference TRBV5-1 and TRBJ2-5, is KAGVTQTPRYLIKTRGQQVTLSCSPISGHRSVSWYQQTPGQGLQFLFEYFSETQRNKGNFPGRFSGRQFSNSRSEMNVSTLELGDSALYLCASSTWTSTQYFGPGTRLLVL.

V and J are TRBV5-5 and TRBJ2-7; D not resolved. Trimming removed 2 bases from V and 5 bases from J, with 5 bases in between. The CDR3 sequence is 11 residues long. Germline-derived CDR1 and CDR2 are SGHKS and YYEKEE (reference sequence). CDR3: CASSFRNEQYF. DNA for the CDR3: TGTGCCAGCAGCTTCAGAAACGAGCAGTACTTC.